This entry describes one TCR beta chain. Trimming pared 2 bases from V and 6 bases from J, leaving 10 bases between. Germline lookup yields CDR1 SGHVS and CDR2 FQNEAQ. The CDR3 is 14 amino acids. The record originates from a study of T cells after somatic rescue of genetic block. Profiled with immunoSEQ multiplex PCR; TCRdb holds only in-frame clones, not every one. The sample includes 45,000 to 70,000 clones, 90% to 96% of them seen just once. The material sequenced was peripheral blood mononuclear cells (PBMCs). The chain combines TRBV7-8 with TRBJ2-2, with D hard to call. This clonotype was obtained from a child less than two years old. The CDR3 coding sequence is TGTGCCAGCAGCTTATATCGTGGACCCGGGGAGCTGTTTTTT. Translated, it gives CASSLYRGPGELFF.